The clone carrying this T cell receptor beta chain came up many times. The V gene lost 7 bases and the J gene lost 1 base, with 12 bases spanning the gap. CDR3 length: 14 amino acids. Germline lookup yields CDR1 MNHNY and CDR2 SVGAGI (reference sequence). As to time point: sample taken at primary tumor resection. Donation came from 70 or so patients with untreated early-stage non-small cell lung cancer. Sequencing of whole RNA from tumor, nontumor lung or frozen PBMC involved no sorting. This entry comes from a study of spatial heterogeneity in lung cancer. Via MiXCR, TCRdb re-called the 5' RACE reads, giving one row per CDR3 protein. The sample has around 66,000 distinct CDR3 sequences, roughly 6.6% seen once.

Sequencing used PBMCs, obtained at surgery. This TCR derives from a female donor with early-stage non-small cell lung cancer. This chain connects TRBV6-6 to TRBJ2-3; D might be TRBD2 (6 bases). The CDR3 sequence: CASTPPSGTDTQYF. The DNA of the CDR3 is TGTGCCAGCACCCCCCCTAGCGGCACAGATACGCAGTATTTT.